The 26 T cell receptor beta chains below come from one sample, sequenced in a study of CD8 T cells in Susac syndrome. Random hexamers primed reverse transcription of about 0.45 to 1 ug RNA. TCRdb re-called the immunoSEQ multiplex PCR reads with MiXCR, one entry per CDR3 protein. This table holds about 150,000 distinct CDR3 sequences, approximately 94% found once. Sequencing was done on a sample of CD8+ T cells from PBMCs. These receptors were obtained from a human donor with multiple sclerosis.

This clonotype has just one count. The chain links TRBV6-4 to TRBJ2-2; D ambiguous. V gave up 0 bases and J gave up 5 bases, with 7 bases separating them. The CDR3 is 14 residues long. Looked up from germline, CDR1 is MRHNA and CDR2 is SNTAGT. The CDR3: CASSDSSTTGELFF. In DNA, the CDR3 is TGTGCCAGCAGTGACTCGAGTACGACCGGGGAGCTGTTTTTT.

This chain connects TRBV27 to TRBJ1-6; D is unresolved. Between the trimmed V and J ends, which lost 5 bases and 12 bases, there was a span of 5 bases. CDR1 is MNHEY, CDR2 SMNVEV, per germline (reference sequence). This CDR3 comprises 10 residues. CDR3 protein: CASSPGPLHF. CDR3 nucleotide sequence: TGTGCCAGCAGTCCCGGACCCCTCCACTTT.

This sequence joins TRBV9 and TRBJ2-7, with 7 nucleotides matching TRBD2. The trim removed 1 base at V and 2 bases at J, leaving 6 bases unmatched. This CDR3 region has 15 residues. The germline CDR1 and CDR2 sequences are SGDLS and YYNGEE. CDR3 region: CASSVTAGVAYEQYF. The CDR3 DNA reads TGTGCCAGCAGCGTAACGGCGGGGGTTGCCTACGAGCAGTACTTC.

The V call is TRBV20-1, the J call TRBJ1-2, with 7 bases aligning to TRBD1. The junction had 5 bases not matched to a gene; V was cut back by 0 bases and J by 4 bases. The CDR3 consists of 14 residues. CDR1 and CDR2 (germline): DFQATT, SNEGSKA (reference sequence). Written as DNA, the CDR3 is TGCAGTGCTAGAGATCGACAGGGTGGCTATGGCTACACCTTC. Its protein is CSARDRQGGYGYTF.

This clonotype was picked up one time. This chain links TRBV7-9 with TRBJ1-2; maybe TRBD1 (6 bases). The germline CDR1 and CDR2 sequences are SEHNR and FQNEAQ (reference sequence). The V end lost 3 bases, the J end lost 8 bases, and 16 bases lay between the germline ends. The CDR3 is made up of 14 amino acids. The chain's CDR3 is CASSLGGQPGGYTF. The CDR3 nucleotides are TGTGCCAGCAGCTTGGGAGGACAGCCAGGGGGCTACACCTTC.

The rearrangement joins TRBV7-8 to TRBJ2-1; the D is unclear. This CDR3 contains 12 residues. V gave up 2 bases and J gave up 10 bases, with 9 bases separating them. Germline assignment: CDR1 SGHVS and CDR2 FQNEAQ. The CDR3 reads CASSLKGREQFF. In DNA, the CDR3 is TGTGCCAGCAGCTTAAAGGGCAGAGAGCAGTTCTTC.

The genes are TRBV29-1 and TRBJ1-2; D ambiguous. Germline V CDR1 and CDR2: SQVTM, ANQGSEA. The CDR3 has 17 residues. Trimming took off 4 bases at V and 1 base at J, with 22 bases between the two ends. The CDR3 DNA reads as TGCAGCGTTGTTGCGGTGGGGAGGCTAGGCTATAACTATGGCTACACCTTC. This encodes CSVVAVGRLGYNYGYTF.

The chain links TRBV20-1 to TRBJ2-7; D possibly uses TRBD1 or TRBD2 (5 bases each). Looked up from germline, CDR1 is DFQATT and CDR2 is SNEGSKA (reference sequence). V was pared by 1 base and J by 3 bases, with 10 bases between. The CDR3 runs to 13 residues. For the CDR3, the DNA is TGCAGTGCTAGAGGTGGGGGTGGCTACGAGCAGTACTTC. Translating gives CSARGGGGYEQYF.

The rearrangement links TRBV27 to TRBJ2-7; weak D call: TRBD2 (5 bases). V dropped 7 bases and J dropped 7 bases, with 14 bases sitting between them. Germline V CDR1 and CDR2: MNHEY, SMNVEV (reference sequence). The CDR3 contains 12 residues. CDR3 sequence: CASTDGGAEQYF. The DNA for the CDR3 is TGTGCCAGCACCGACGGAGGAGCGGAGCAGTACTTC.

This chain uses TRBV23-1 with TRBJ2-3; the D is unclear. TRBV23-1 is reported as an ORF; its role is uncertain. V lost 4 bases and J 1 base, leaving 12 bases between the germline ends. The CDR3 has 15 residues. Here the CDR3 DNA reads TGCGCCAGCAGTCTCGCCCCCCAGCGCACAGATACGCAGTATTTT. This gives the protein CASSLAPQRTDTQYF.

This rearrangement joins TRBV7-9 to TRBJ1-5, with TRBD1 identical over 12 bases. The CDR3 length is 16 residues. The germline V gene has CDR1 SEHNR and CDR2 FQNEAQ (reference sequence). The ends lost 6 bases at V and 6 bases at J; junction bases unmatched: 9. The CDR3 loop reads CASSDGTGGDGQPQHF. The CDR3 bases are TGTGCCAGCAGTGATGGGACAGGGGGCGACGGTCAGCCCCAGCATTTT.

The chain is built from TRBV12-3 or TRBV12-4 and TRBJ2-5, with a possible D match to TRBD1 (6 bases). Trimming removed 3 bases from V and 5 bases from J, with 10 bases in between. The CDR3 runs 13 residues. This CDR3 is CASSFTGWETQYF. The CDR3 nucleotides read TGTGCCAGCAGTTTCACAGGGTGGGAGACCCAGTACTTC.

J is TRBJ2-7 and V is TRBV12-5; perhaps D is TRBD1 or TRBD2 (5 bases each). This CDR3 is built from 16 residues. Germline assignment: CDR1 LGHNT and CDR2 FRNRAP. V gave up 0 bases and J gave up 9 bases, with 21 bases separating them. The CDR3 DNA reads as TGTGCTAGTGGTTTGGTACAGAGGGGTTATATAGTTGGGCAGTACTTC. This translates into CASGLVQRGYIVGQYF.

The CDR3: CASSRGQKLSVDTEAFF. The CDR3 region has the DNA TGTGCCAGCAGCCGGGGACAAAAGTTGTCGGTCGACACTGAAGCTTTCTTT. The chain links TRBV7-9 to TRBJ1-1; tentative D call: TRBD1 (6 bases). From germline, CDR1 is SEHNR and CDR2 FQNEAQ (reference sequence). The CDR3 has 17 amino acids. Trimming pared 5 bases from V and 3 bases from J, leaving 22 bases between.

The DNA of the CDR3 is TGTGCCAGCAGCCCGGAACTAGCGGGGGGGTCTGGTGAGCAGTTCTTC. Translation: CASSPELAGGSGEQFF. The V and J genes are TRBV7-8 and TRBJ2-1; 13 nucleotides align to TRBD2. CDR1 and CDR2 from the germline V gene are SGHVS and FQNEAQ. The V segment lost 5 bases and the J segment 9 bases; nucleotides outside the gene matches: 10. This CDR3 is built from 16 residues.

This rearrangement joins TRBV25-1 to TRBJ2-5; 11 bases agree with TRBD2. This CDR3 region has 14 residues. Losses at the gene ends were 2 bases for V and 9 bases for J; bases not matched to a gene: 5. The germline CDR1 and CDR2 sequences are MGHDK and SYGVNS. The CDR3 DNA reads TGTGCCAGCAGTGAACTAGCGGGGGGAGTTCCCCAGTACTTC. This gives the protein CASSELAGGVPQYF.

This sequence joins TRBV25-1 and TRBJ2-2; possibly TRBD1 for D (6 bases). Per germline, CDR1 MGHDK and CDR2 SYGVNS. V lost 0 bases and J 5 bases, leaving 16 bases between the germline ends. This CDR3 spans 17 amino acids. The CDR3 DNA sequence: TGTGCCAGCAGTGAATATGGGCGCAGGGGTAGAACCGGGGAGCTGTTTTTT. Its protein is CASSEYGRRGRTGELFF.

The gene calls are TRBV24-1 and TRBJ1-1; TRBD1 matches 10 bases. V shed 3 bases and J 5 bases; nucleotides not matched to a gene: 5. This CDR3 region has 15 residues. The germline gives CDR1 KGHDR, CDR2 SFDVKD. The CDR3 loop reads CATSDPGQGDTEAFF. The CDR3 DNA sequence: TGTGCCACCAGTGATCCCGGACAGGGGGATACTGAAGCTTTCTTT.

The chain is built from TRBV27 and TRBJ1-5; 9 bases agree with TRBD1. V lost 5 bases and J lost 0; bases outside the gene matches: 11. The CDR3 totals 18 residues. Germline V gives CDR1 MNHEY, CDR2 SMNVEV (reference sequence). The CDR3 spells CASSPGQGMIVSNQPQHF. The CDR3 DNA sequence: TGTGCCAGCAGTCCCGGACAGGGGATGATTGTTAGCAATCAGCCCCAGCATTTT.

This sequence joins TRBV7-3 and TRBJ1-1; no clear D gene. From germline, CDR1 is SGHTA and CDR2 FQGTGA. The germline V and J ends were trimmed by 5 bases and 4 bases, with 11 bases remaining between them. This CDR3 has 13 residues. CDR3 sequence reads: CASSLSWGTEAFF. The CDR3, as DNA: TGTGCCAGCAGCCTCTCTTGGGGCACTGAAGCTTTCTTT.

This chain links TRBV3-1 with TRBJ2-3; D may be TRBD1 or TRBD2 (5 bases each). Germline CDR1 reads LGHDT; CDR2 reads YNNKEL (reference sequence). The V end lost 4 bases, the J end lost 4 bases, and 18 bases lay between the germline ends. The CDR3 contains 16 residues. The CDR3 protein is CASSRTPGPQADTQYF. CDR3 nucleotide sequence: TGTGCCAGCAGCCGCACTCCGGGGCCACAGGCAGATACGCAGTATTTT.

This chain joins TRBV11-1 and TRBJ2-7; weak D call: TRBD1 (6 bases). With 3 bases removed from V and 3 bases from J, the gap between germline ends came to 15 bases. The CDR3 covers 15 residues. Germline V gene data show CDR1 as SGHAT and CDR2 as FQDESV (reference sequence). CDR3: CASSFGTGRGYEQYF. DNA for the CDR3: TGTGCCAGCAGCTTTGGTACGGGCAGGGGCTACGAGCAGTACTTC.

V and J are TRBV9 and TRBJ1-1, with 7 bases that match TRBD1. Germline assignment: CDR1 SGDLS and CDR2 YYNGEE. J lost 3 bases, V lost 5 bases, and 1 base had no gene match. CDR3 length: 12 amino acids. The CDR3 loop is CASRGQYTEAFF. CDR3 DNA: TGTGCCAGCAGGGGACAGTACACTGAAGCTTTCTTT.

The chain links TRBV20-1 to TRBJ1-2; TRBD1 is a possible D gene (6 bases). Per germline, CDR1 DFQATT and CDR2 SNEGSKA (reference sequence). The V end was cut by 6 bases, the J end by 3 bases, with 14 bases between. The CDR3 runs 13 residues. CDR3 DNA sequence: TGCAGTGCGACCGGACAGTCTCACTATGGCTACACCTTC. It specifies CSATGQSHYGYTF.

This clonotype was seen a single time. This chain uses TRBV27 with TRBJ1-1, with D possibly matching TRBD1 (6 bases). The CDR3 is made up of 13 amino acids. The V gene lost 6 bases and the J gene lost 4 bases, with 12 bases spanning the gap. Germline values: CDR1 MNHEY, CDR2 SMNVEV (reference sequence). DNA for the CDR3: TGTGCCAGCAGGGACAGTGTGGGCACTGAAGCTTTCTTT. Amino acids: CASRDSVGTEAFF.

V usage is TRBV20-1 and J usage is TRBJ1-2, with D uncertain. V was shortened by 5 bases and J by 1 base, with 11 bases between the two germline ends. In germline, CDR1 is DFQATT, CDR2 SNEGSKA (reference sequence). The CDR3 contains 13 residues. This CDR3 reads CSAYKTDNYGYTF. The CDR3 DNA sequence: TGCAGTGCTTATAAGACGGATAACTATGGCTACACCTTC.